One TCR beta chain is described in this entry. This clone has at least ten counts. Its antigen target is currently unknown. No much larger clone exists at a distance of one base, and base qualities are not known. The data are from a study of memory CD4+ T cells and cytomegalovirus serostatus (dated by TCRdb to about 2019). Broadly, across the study: The cohort included around 33 healthy adults from Belgium, of whom 9 were CMV seropositive and 24 were CMV seronegative. CD4+ memory TCRbeta repertoires of a Belgian cohort with known cytomegalovirus serostatus were sequenced in order to replicate a published TCR-based CMV serostatus classifier.

On the study overall, not on this receptor specifically: The results were interpreted as suggesting that the CMV-associated TCR signature is mostly present in the CD4+ memory repertoire. Only CD4+CD45RO+ memory cells were sequenced, in contrast to the original study, in which naive and memory CD4+ and CD8+ populations were covered. For predicting CMV serostatus, the median bootstrapped AUC was approximately 0.95 using the original framework and less than 0.93 using a US-trained random forest. Among the 150 to 200 previously reported CMV-associated TCRbeta sequences, 67 showed up in the CD4+ memory repertoires, with each one found in between one and five individuals. A median bootstrapped AUC of roughly 0.95 with a 95% CI of 0.76-1.00 was achieved on the Belgian cohort by the original-framework classifier.

Single viable CD3+CD4+CD8-CD45RO+ cells were sorted as memory CD4+ T cells on a FACSAria II. To determine CMV serostatus, a Roche Elecsys assay was used that detects serum IgG against CMV pp150, pp28, p38 and p52. Once the samples were thawed, total CD4+ T cells were enriched through positive selection using CD4 magnetic microbeads. The samples came from a separate study whose specific focus was interrogating the CD4+ T cell memory repertoire. Peripheral blood mononuclear cells were isolated and cryopreserved following standard operating procedures; serum was stored at -80 °C. CD3-PerCP (BW264/56), CD4-APC (RPA-T4), CD45RO-PE (UCHT1) and CD8-Pacific Orange (3B5) antibodies were used for staining, and non-viable cells were excluded with Sytox blue. The Quick-DNA Microprep Kit was used to extract genomic DNA from the sorted cells. TCRbeta DNA was amplified with the immunoSEQ hsTCRbeta kit following the manufacturer's protocol. An Illumina MiSeq instrument was used to sequence the TCRbeta libraries. Per the original workflow: Once out-of-frame sequences had been removed, more than 2 million distinct TCRbeta sequences were left, which works out to an average of roughly 70,000 per individual. Two values were used to score each individual: the count of 150 to 200 previously reported CMV-associated TCRbeta sequences and the total count of productive distinct TCRbeta sequences. A beta-binomial model was reimplemented in Python, and scikit-learn random forests with default parameters were trained on US cohort data. Classifier performance on the Belgian cohort was reported as the median AUC with percentile confidence intervals calculated over 10,000 bootstrap iterations. TCRdb took this table from immuneACCESS and kept in-frame rearrangements with V and J called. Such tables lack part of the clones; where checked against another copy, unresolved V genes explain under half of the gap, and the rest is unexplained. V, J and clone size are taken as reported in that table, and D and trimming were inferred from the DNA itself. This sample holds about 75,000 clones; around 82% were observed only once. 2% to 3% of the sample rests with the top ten.

Its CDR3 holds 12 amino acids, cysteine through phenylalanine. The retained sequence is limited to the CDR3, 36 bases, with the frame set at the first base. The germline V gene sets CDR1 to MDHEN and CDR2 to SYDVKM. The germline ends are 12 bases apart after V is trimmed by 6 bases and J by 9 bases. The TCR sequence derives from an adult in good health and CMV-seropositive. Here the chain combines TRBV28 and TRBJ1-3; a weak D assignment points to TRBD1 (5 bases agree). The sequenced material came from memory CD4+ T cells from blood. The DNA is TGTGCCAGCAGAAGGGGAGATCGCACCATATATTTT. It is translated as CASRRGDRTIYF.